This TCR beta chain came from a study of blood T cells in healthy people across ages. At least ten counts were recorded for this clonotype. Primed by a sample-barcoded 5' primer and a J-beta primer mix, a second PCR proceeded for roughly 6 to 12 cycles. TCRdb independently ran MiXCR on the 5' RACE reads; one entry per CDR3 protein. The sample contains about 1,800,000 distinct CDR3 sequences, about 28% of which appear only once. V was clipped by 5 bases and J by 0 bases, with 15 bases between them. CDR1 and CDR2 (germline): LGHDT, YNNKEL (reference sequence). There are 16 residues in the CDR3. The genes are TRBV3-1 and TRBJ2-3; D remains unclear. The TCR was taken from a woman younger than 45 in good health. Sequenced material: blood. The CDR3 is CASSSRAVTSTDTQYF. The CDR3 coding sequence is TGTGCCAGCAGCTCTAGGGCGGTTACTAGCACAGATACGCAGTATTTT.